The clone carrying this T cell receptor (beta chain) ranks as medium-sized. These data come from a study of T and B cells in COVID-19 patients. Blood genomic DNA input for TRB amplification was roughly 230-550 ng. BIOMED2 TRB-A/B primer pools were used in multiplex TRB PCR. TCRdb redid the calling of the multiplex PCR reads with MiXCR, one entry per CDR3 protein. The sample contains thousands of distinct CDR3 sequences, 25% to 30% of which appear only once. Germline-derived CDR1 and CDR2 are GTSNPN and SVGIG (reference sequence). The CDR3 is 14 amino acids. V lost 0 bases and J 0 bases, leaving 8 bases between the germline ends.

The chain employs TRBV30 and TRBJ1-1; D unresolved. The clonotype comes from a human donor with active COVID-19. Material for sequencing was blood. The CDR3 is CAWSVGRMNTEAFF. The CDR3 DNA is TGTGCCTGGAGTGTAGGTCGCATGAACACTGAAGCTTTCTTT.